The 32 T cell receptor beta chains below all came from one sample that was sequenced in a study of blood T cell repertoires in COVID-19. Here immunoSEQ multiplex PCR was the method, and the copy in TCRdb shows in-frame clones only, minus some. The top ten hold 3.5% to 5.5% of the sample, which has more than 130,000 clones, around nine tenths seen once. What was sequenced was peripheral blood. These receptors were taken from a middle-aged woman with acute or convalescent COVID-19.

This chain joins TRBV19 and TRBJ1-1; 10 nucleotides align to TRBD1. The CDR3 runs 13 residues. Trimming at V came to 11 bases and at J to 1 base, leaving 4 bases not matched to a gene. Germline values: CDR1 LNHDA, CDR2 SQIVND (reference sequence). CDR3: CASRTGGNTEAFF. The DNA of the CDR3 is TGTGCCTCACGGACAGGGGGGAACACTGAAGCTTTCTTT.

The V and J genes are TRBV24-1 and TRBJ2-7, with D possibly TRBD1 on 6 matching bases. V was trimmed by 4 bases and J by 4 bases, leaving 19 bases between them. This CDR3 has 16 amino acids. Germline CDR1 reads KGHDR; CDR2 reads SFDVKD. The CDR3 protein is CATSESPQGSRYEQYF. The CDR3 DNA sequence: TGTGCCACCAGTGAGTCTCCACAGGGATCGAGGTACGAGCAGTACTTC.

V and J are TRBV5-8 and TRBJ2-7; perhaps TRBD2 as D (5 bases). CDR3 length: 15 residues. The germline V gene has CDR1 SGHTS and CDR2 YDEGEE. V dropped 1 base and J dropped 0 bases, with 11 bases sitting between them. The CDR3 is CASSLSGYSSYEQYF. CDR3 in DNA: TGTGCCAGCAGCTTGTCGGGGTACAGCTCCTACGAGCAGTACTTC.

The rearrangement uses TRBV10-3 and TRBJ2-7, with a possible D match to TRBD1 (6 bases). This CDR3 has 15 residues. V lost 8 bases, J lost 5 bases, and 22 bases lay in between. Germline CDR1 reads ENHRY; CDR2 reads SYGVKD. This CDR3 reads CAIRDNSDSGDEQYF. CDR3 in DNA: TGTGCCATCCGGGACAATTCGGACTCAGGAGACGAGCAGTACTTC.

In this sample, this clone turned up a few times. The rearrangement uses TRBV2 and TRBJ1-1, with TRBD1 matching 7 bases. This CDR3 region has 11 residues. The germline V gene encodes CDR1 SNHLY and CDR2 FYNNEI. V shed 10 bases, J shed 7 bases, and the junction held 6 bases outside the gene matches. The CDR3 sequence: CAISRTGEAFF. As DNA, the CDR3 is TGTGCCATATCCCGGACAGGTGAAGCTTTCTTT. Based on the CDR3 plus reference TRBV2 and TRBJ1-1, the full variable domain is EPEVTQTPSHQVTQMGQEVILRCVPISNHLYFYWYRQILGQKVEFLVSFYNNEISEKSEIFDDQFSVERPDGSNFTLKIRSTKLEDSAMYFCAISRTGEAFFGQGTRLTVV.

The V call is TRBV18, the J call TRBJ1-5; tentative D call: TRBD1 (6 bases). Germline V gene sequence: CDR1 KGHSH, CDR2 LQKENI. Trimming cost V 2 bases and J 2 bases, with 16 bases left between them. This CDR3 has 17 amino acids. The DNA of the CDR3 is TGTGCCAGCTCACCAGCCGGGGGGCAAGTGGGCAATCAGCCCCAGCATTTT. Translating it yields CASSPAGGQVGNQPQHF.

This sequence joins TRBV9 and TRBJ1-2; D possibly corresponds to TRBD1 (6 bases). This CDR3 spans 12 amino acids. Germline values: CDR1 SGDLS, CDR2 YYNGEE. The V end lost 5 bases, the J end lost 8 bases, and 13 bases lay between the germline ends. CDR3 DNA: TGTGCCAGCAGGGGGGCCCCGGGGGGCTACACCTTC. Protein sequence: CASRGAPGGYTF. The complete variable domain, with remaining parts taken from reference TRBV9 and TRBJ1-2, reads DSGVTQTPKHLITATGQRVTLRCSPRSGDLSVYWYQQSLDQGLQFLIQYYNGEERAKGNILERFSAQQFPDLHSELNLSSLELGDSALYFCASRGAPGGYTFGSGTRLTVV.

This sequence joins TRBV7-8 and TRBJ2-1; 9 positions agree with TRBD2. Germline V CDR1 and CDR2: SGHVS, FQNEAQ. With V trimmed by 5 bases and J by 6 bases, 8 bases remained unmatched. This CDR3 is built from 15 residues. The CDR3 DNA is TGTGCCAGCAGCCCGTGGGGCGGGAGGGCCAATGAGCAGTTCTTC. Its translation: CASSPWGGRANEQFF. The entire variable domain, with the rest obtained from reference TRBV7-8 and TRBJ2-1, is as follows: GAGVSQSPRYKVAKRGQDVALRCDPISGHVSLFWYQQALGQGPEFLTYFQNEAQLDKSGLPSDRFFAERPEGSVSTLKIQRTQQEDSAVYLCASSPWGGRANEQFFGPGTRLTVL.

The V call is TRBV7-2, the J call TRBJ2-3, with D possibly matching TRBD2 (5 bases). The germline V gene has CDR1 SGHTA and CDR2 FQGNSA. V was pared by 6 bases and J by 1 base, with 14 bases between. The CDR3 runs to 15 residues. The CDR3 DNA is TGTGCCAGCAGTCCGGGGTTCACCCGCACAGATACGCAGTATTTT. The encoded protein is CASSPGFTRTDTQYF.

This rearrangement joins TRBV13 to TRBJ1-2; D unresolved. The CDR3 is 13 residues long. V shed 0 bases and J shed 4 bases, with 6 bases lying between them. In germline, CDR1 is PRHDT, CDR2 FYEKMQ (reference sequence). The CDR3 protein is CASSLGQAYGYTF. CDR3 nucleotides: TGTGCCAGCAGCTTAGGGCAGGCCTATGGCTACACCTTC.

V is TRBV12-3 or TRBV12-4 and J is TRBJ1-5; unclear D gene. The ends were cut back, 3 bases at V and 6 bases at J, with 9 bases in the middle. The CDR3 contains 13 residues. The CDR3: CASSFAPSQPQHF. CDR3 bases: TGTGCCAGCAGTTTTGCCCCGAGTCAGCCCCAGCATTTT.

The chain links TRBV4-3 to TRBJ1-4; D may be TRBD1 (5 bases). Trimming shortened V by 0 bases and J by 7 bases, and 15 bases separated the two germline ends. Germline assignment: CDR1 LGHNA and CDR2 YSLEER. This CDR3 is 16 amino acids long. This CDR3 is CASSQDDVQGGEKLFF. The CDR3, as DNA: TGCGCCAGCAGCCAAGATGATGTGCAGGGCGGTGAAAAACTGTTTTTT.

The V gene is TRBV18, the J gene TRBJ1-3; D is possibly TRBD1 (5 bases). CDR1 and CDR2 (germline): KGHSH, LQKENI. Deletions cut 2 bases from V and 0 bases from J, with 14 bases between. The CDR3 length is 17 residues. The CDR3 sequence: CASSPFVRQISGNTIYF. In DNA, the CDR3 is TGTGCCAGCTCACCATTCGTCCGACAGATCTCTGGAAACACCATATATTTT.

The genes are TRBV7-2 and TRBJ2-5, with 8 bases fitting TRBD2. CDR3 length equals 14 residues. In germline, CDR1 is SGHTA, CDR2 FQGNSA. Trimming cost V 4 bases and J 5 bases; bases outside gene matches: 6. The CDR3 DNA reads TGTGCCAGCAGCTACAGCGGGAGTAAGGAGACCCAGTACTTC. This encodes CASSYSGSKETQYF.

The chain has TRBV19 and TRBJ2-3, with D hard to call. This CDR3 has 14 residues. V was cut by 0 bases and J by 1 base, with 5 bases left in between. Germline V gene lookup returns CDR1 LNHDA and CDR2 SQIVND (reference sequence). The CDR3 protein is CASSIEAGTDTQYF. The CDR3 nucleotides are TGTGCCAGTAGTATAGAGGCAGGCACAGATACGCAGTATTTT.

The chain has TRBV5-4 and TRBJ1-1, with 8 bases lining up with TRBD1. Trimming removed 3 bases from V and 4 bases from J; junction bases left unmatched: 8. This CDR3 comprises 15 residues. Germline V gene data show CDR1 as SGHNT and CDR2 as YYREEE (reference sequence). Here the CDR3 reads CASSSGTGLGTEAFF. The CDR3, as DNA: TGTGCCAGCAGCTCCGGGACAGGCTTGGGCACTGAAGCTTTCTTT. Based on the CDR3 plus reference TRBV5-4 and TRBJ1-1, the full variable domain is ETGVTQSPTHLIKTRGQQVTLRCSSQSGHNTVSWYQQALGQGPQFIFQYYREEENGRGNFPPRFSGLQFPNYSSELNVNALELDDSALYLCASSSGTGLGTEAFFGQGTRLTVV.

Notes on this clone: This same CDR3 is encoded by further DNA sequences in the sample. The V call is TRBV18, the J call TRBJ1-4, with 9 nucleotides matching TRBD1. Germline loops: CDR1 KGHSH, CDR2 LQKENI. The CDR3 covers 14 residues. The trim removed 3 bases at V and 6 bases at J, leaving 2 bases unmatched. The CDR3 loop is CASSPRTGDEKLFF. The CDR3, as DNA: TGTGCCAGCTCACCCAGGACAGGGGATGAAAAACTGTTTTTT.

The chain is built from TRBV28 and TRBJ1-2, with TRBD1 identical over 7 bases. The CDR3 consists of 16 residues. Per germline, CDR1 MDHEN and CDR2 SYDVKM. V shed 8 bases, J shed 1 base, and the junction held 13 bases outside the gene matches. CDR3 residues: CASLRGGTVYNYGYTF. The CDR3 DNA sequence: TGTGCCAGCCTTCGTGGTGGGACAGTATATAACTATGGCTACACCTTC.

The V gene is TRBV10-1, the J gene TRBJ1-5; D not resolved. The V end lost 8 bases, the J end lost 3 bases, and 20 bases lay between the germline ends. The CDR3 has 16 residues. CDR1 is WNHNN, CDR2 SYGVQD, per germline (reference sequence). DNA of the CDR3: TGCGCCAGCCTAAATGAAGAGGTCGTCGACAATCAGCCCCAGCATTTT. This sequence encodes CASLNEEVVDNQPQHF.

J is TRBJ1-1 and V is TRBV6-5, with 7 bases matching TRBD1. This CDR3 spans 15 amino acids. J lost 4 bases, V lost 8 bases, and 13 bases had no gene match. Germline values: CDR1 MNHEY, CDR2 SVGAGI. The CDR3, as DNA: TGTGCCAGCGGGGTTGCAGGGGGGATCGGCACTGAAGCTTTCTTT. Protein: CASGVAGGIGTEAFF.

The genes are TRBV13 and TRBJ2-2; D is uncertain. The CDR3 is 12 amino acids. Deletions cut 3 bases from V and 6 bases from J, with 5 bases between. Per the germline V gene, CDR1 is PRHDT and CDR2 is FYEKMQ (reference sequence). CDR3 sequence reads: CASSFRAGELFF. DNA for the CDR3: TGTGCCAGCAGCTTCCGGGCCGGGGAGCTGTTTTTT.

This clone was seen a few times. The chain recombines TRBV2 with TRBJ1-1; 7 nucleotides agree with TRBD1. Germline assignment: CDR1 SNHLY and CDR2 FYNNEI. The CDR3 covers 12 residues. The V and J ends lost 2 bases and 12 bases, in that order; junction bases with no gene match: 6. The CDR3 loop is CASSEMGTVTFF. The CDR3 DNA reads TGTGCCAGCAGTGAAATGGGGACAGTGACTTTCTTT.

This sequence joins TRBV27 and TRBJ1-5; D unclear. The CDR3 sequence is 15 residues long. Germline assignment: CDR1 MNHEY and CDR2 SMNVEV (reference sequence). With 2 bases removed from V and 0 bases from J, the gap between germline ends came to 8 bases. This CDR3 is CASSLTGYSNQPQHF. CDR3 in DNA: TGTGCCAGCAGTTTAACGGGATATAGCAATCAGCCCCAGCATTTT.

This clone came up a few times. The chain links TRBV10-3 to TRBJ1-2; TRBD1 is a possible D gene (5 bases). The germline V and J ends were trimmed by 8 bases and 8 bases, with 21 bases remaining between them. The germline gives CDR1 ENHRY, CDR2 SYGVKD. The CDR3 runs 14 residues. The CDR3 is CAIRGVGLQQGYTF. The CDR3 coding sequence is TGTGCCATCCGTGGGGTGGGGCTCCAGCAGGGCTACACCTTC.

The V and J genes are TRBV24-1 and TRBJ2-3; the match to TRBD2 covers 7 bases. Trimming cost V 7 bases and J 4 bases; bases outside gene matches: 4. Germline assignment: CDR1 KGHDR and CDR2 SFDVKD. The CDR3 covers 13 residues. CDR3 sequence: CATRGTTSDTQYF. For the CDR3, the DNA is TGTGCCACCAGAGGGACTACCTCAGATACGCAGTATTTT.

CDR3 region: CASSFQGVSGNTIYF. CDR3 nucleotide sequence: TGTGCCAGCAGCTTCCAGGGTGTCTCTGGAAACACCATATATTTT. This sequence joins TRBV7-9 and TRBJ1-3, with a possible D match to TRBD1 (5 bases). CDR3 length: 15 residues. Trimming stripped 3 bases from V and 0 bases from J, with 9 bases between. CDR1 is SEHNR, CDR2 FQNEAQ, per germline (reference sequence).

The chain employs TRBV10-3 and TRBJ2-7; unclear D gene. V was shortened by 2 bases and J by 0 bases, with 8 bases between the two germline ends. Germline CDR1 reads ENHRY; CDR2 reads SYGVKD. The CDR3 is made up of 14 amino acids. CDR3 loop: CAISEAAASYEQYF. CDR3 bases: TGTGCCATCAGTGAGGCGGCTGCCTCCTACGAGCAGTACTTC.

The V call is TRBV19, the J call TRBJ1-2; D is ambiguous. This CDR3 comprises 12 residues. Germline V lookup: CDR1 LNHDA, CDR2 SQIVND (reference sequence). V was clipped by 4 bases and J by 4 bases, with 7 bases between them. CDR3 bases: TGTGCCAGTAGTACCGCGGGCTATGGCTACACCTTC. It is translated as CASSTAGYGYTF.

V usage is TRBV4-3 and J usage is TRBJ2-3; 9 bases line up with TRBD1. J was trimmed by 5 bases and V by 0 bases; bases with no gene match: 3. Germline V gene sequence: CDR1 LGHNA, CDR2 YSLEER. The CDR3 is 15 residues long. The CDR3 loop reads CASSQEGTGRDTQYF. CDR3 DNA: TGCGCCAGCAGCCAAGAAGGGACAGGGCGAGATACGCAGTATTTT.

The CDR3 reads CAWSPGLVEQYF. The CDR3 DNA is TGTGCCTGGTCCCCGGGTTTGGTCGAGCAGTACTTC. The chain uses TRBV30 and TRBJ2-7; no definite D call. V lost 5 bases and J 6 bases, leaving 14 bases between the germline ends. The germline V gene has CDR1 GTSNPN and CDR2 SVGIG (reference sequence). The CDR3 length is 12 residues.

This clone was picked up one time. The chain couples TRBV28 to TRBJ2-2, with 8 bases fitting TRBD2. V was clipped by 0 bases and J by 5 bases; unmatched bases: 8. The CDR3 length is 17 residues. Looked up from germline, CDR1 is MDHEN and CDR2 is SYDVKM. The CDR3 spells CASSLWGGKRGTGELFF. The CDR3 DNA reads as TGTGCCAGCAGTTTATGGGGCGGGAAGCGGGGGACCGGGGAGCTGTTTTTT.

This clone was seen once. The rearrangement uses TRBV7-2 and TRBJ1-2; tentative D call: TRBD1 (5 bases). V shed 3 bases and J shed 6 bases, with 11 bases lying between them. CDR1 and CDR2 from the germline V gene are SGHTA and FQGNSA. CDR3 length: 13 residues. CDR3 DNA: TGTGCCAGCAGCTTTGGTCAGGGAAATGGCTACACCTTC. It yields the protein CASSFGQGNGYTF.